This TCR beta chain was recovered during a study of cytomegalovirus exposure and HLA in healthy donors. Study-wide context: An early release of data contained approximately 85 million unique TCRs, which came from HLA-typed donors. Study outcomes and limitations: Rarity marked most TCR sequences, yet some public TCRs occurred in many donors.

The primer mix had 60 Vbeta and 13 Jbeta primers. Assay: immunoSEQ multiplex PCR; the TCRdb copy retains only in-frame clones and omits some. The sample shows over 40,000 clones, 87% of them seen only once. This clone was detected only once. The antigen is not known. CDR1 SGHTS and CDR2 YDEGEE come from the germline V gene. CDR3 length: 15 amino acids. Deletions cut 0 bases from V and 7 bases from J, with 14 bases between. Sequenced material: PBMCs. The source of this sequence is a woman in her 40s in good health and CMV-seropositive. V usage is TRBV5-8 and J usage is TRBJ1-5; D unclear. This CDR3 reads CASSLEGSGRQPQHF. The CDR3 DNA reads TGTGCCAGCAGCTTGGAAGGGAGCGGGAGACAGCCCCAGCATTTT. Supplemented by reference TRBV5-8 and TRBJ1-5, the full variable domain reads EAGVTQSPTHLIKTRGQQATLRCSPISGHTSVYWYQQALGLGLQFLLWYDEGEERNRGNFPPRFSGRQFPNYSSELNVNALELEDSALYLCASSLEGSGRQPQHFGDGTRLSIL.